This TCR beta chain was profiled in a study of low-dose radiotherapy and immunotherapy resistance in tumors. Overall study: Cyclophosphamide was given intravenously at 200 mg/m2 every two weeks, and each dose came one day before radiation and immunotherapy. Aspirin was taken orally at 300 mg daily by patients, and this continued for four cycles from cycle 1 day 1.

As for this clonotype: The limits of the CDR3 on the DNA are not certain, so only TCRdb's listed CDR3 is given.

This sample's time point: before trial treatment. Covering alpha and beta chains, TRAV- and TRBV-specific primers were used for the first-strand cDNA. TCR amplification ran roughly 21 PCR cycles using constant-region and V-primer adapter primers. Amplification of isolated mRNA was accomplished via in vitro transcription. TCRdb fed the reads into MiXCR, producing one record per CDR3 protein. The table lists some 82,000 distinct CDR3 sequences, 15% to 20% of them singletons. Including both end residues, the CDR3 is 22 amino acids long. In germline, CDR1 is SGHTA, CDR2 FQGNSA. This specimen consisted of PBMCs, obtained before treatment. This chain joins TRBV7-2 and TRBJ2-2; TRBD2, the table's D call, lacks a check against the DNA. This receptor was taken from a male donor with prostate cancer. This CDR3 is CASSSPLGGGNTGELFFFFFFF.